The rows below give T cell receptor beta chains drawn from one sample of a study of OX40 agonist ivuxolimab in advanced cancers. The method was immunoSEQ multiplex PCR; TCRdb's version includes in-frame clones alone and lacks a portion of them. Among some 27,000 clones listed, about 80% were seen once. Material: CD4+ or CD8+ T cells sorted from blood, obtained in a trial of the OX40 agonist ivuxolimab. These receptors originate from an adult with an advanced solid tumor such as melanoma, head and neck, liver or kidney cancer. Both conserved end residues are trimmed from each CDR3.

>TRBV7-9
ASSWTGGYNEQF
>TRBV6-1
ASSEVARGWRANVLT
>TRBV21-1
ASSRGRSYEQY
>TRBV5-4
ASSSRPTDTQY
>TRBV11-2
ASSAGQGYQETQY
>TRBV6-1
ASSERRDGYEQY
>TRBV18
ASSLERGDTDTQY
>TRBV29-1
SVETVSGATDTQY
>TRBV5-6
ASNPRGSNTEAF
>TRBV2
ASSLYRGRNEKLF
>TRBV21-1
ASRTWASDTQY
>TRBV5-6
ASSVAGSEQF
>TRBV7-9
ASSFQGFNEQY
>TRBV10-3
AISESKTQY
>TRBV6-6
ASSLRSTDTQY
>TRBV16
ASSQRIGGISSYEQY
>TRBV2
ASSDPGQEAYEQY
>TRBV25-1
ASYTGHSGYT
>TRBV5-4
ASSLEGTGTHEQY
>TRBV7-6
ASSFEVRGGETQY
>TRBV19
ASSIGDLGTQY
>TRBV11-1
ASSSGQGRDTQY
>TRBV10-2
ASRGGSGANVLT
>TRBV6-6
ASSHTPPGPTVTQY
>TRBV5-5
ASSYGQGWTGELF
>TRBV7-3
ASSLGLAGGNEQF
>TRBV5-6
ASSPSREEKAF
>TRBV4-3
ASSQEGGSYNEQF
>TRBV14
ASSQAGADSPLH
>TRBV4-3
ASSLRQGTNTEAF
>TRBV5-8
ASSVSGTGEGEKLF
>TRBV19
ASSFSGSGNTIY
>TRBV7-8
ATGGAGLSYGYT
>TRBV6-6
ASGGRFLGDTQY
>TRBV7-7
ASSLGPRTGGTETQY
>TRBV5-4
ATEDIGGYT
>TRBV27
ATLIGGGTEAF
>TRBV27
ASSSGAGTSDYGYT
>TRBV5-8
ASSSSRDSDNEQF
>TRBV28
ASGRRSYEQY
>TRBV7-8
ASRHLGGLLVEAF
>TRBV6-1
ASSGTSGGSDTQY
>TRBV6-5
ASSYRPYSLEQY
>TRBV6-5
ASSPTGEDTEAF
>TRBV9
ASSVGQIGSYGYT